A single sample gave rise to the 26 T cell receptor beta chains below, sequenced in a study of blood T cell repertoires in COVID-19. TCRdb's copy holds only in-frame clones and misses some; the assay was immunoSEQ multiplex PCR. The sample lists hundreds of thousands of clones, roughly 90% seen once, with more than 5.5% in the top ten. Sequenced input: peripheral blood. The receptors were sampled from a woman in her 70s with COVID-19, enrolled during active disease.

The gene calls are TRBV5-1 and TRBJ2-7; D might be TRBD1 (5 bases). The CDR3 length is 15 residues. V was trimmed by 2 bases and J by 7 bases, leaving 19 bases between them. In germline, CDR1 is SGHRS, CDR2 YFSETQ. CDR3 sequence reads: CASSLGQEVRHEQYF. The CDR3 nucleotides read TGCGCCAGCAGCTTAGGACAAGAGGTCCGACATGAGCAGTACTTC.

This rearrangement joins TRBV14 to TRBJ1-1; D gene uncertain. Germline V gene data show CDR1 as SGHDN and CDR2 as FVKESK. The CDR3 length is 13 residues. The ends were cut back, 1 base at V and 4 bases at J, with 7 bases in the middle. The CDR3 DNA follows: TGTGCCAGCAGCCAAGGGGCCACCACTGAAGCTTTCTTT. Residues: CASSQGATTEAFF.

The chain's CDR3 is CASSLPGAGGYTF. The CDR3 nucleotides read TGTGCCAGCAGCCTACCAGGGGCTGGAGGCTACACCTTC. The V gene is TRBV7-9, the J gene TRBJ1-2, with a tentative D call TRBD1 (6 bases). Germline CDR1 reads SEHNR; CDR2 reads FQNEAQ (reference sequence). The V end lost 5 bases, the J end lost 8 bases, and 15 bases lay between the germline ends. This CDR3 has 13 residues. The full variable domain, in which reference TRBV7-9 and TRBJ1-2 provide the parts outside the CDR3, is DTGVSQNPRHKITKRGQNVTFRCDPISEHNRLYWYRQTLGQGPEFLTYFQNEAQLEKSRLLSDRFSAERPKGSFSTLEIQRTEQGDSAMYLCASSLPGAGGYTFGSGTRLTVV.

The chain links TRBV5-8 to TRBJ1-5; D is possibly TRBD1 (5 bases). Trimming stripped 0 bases from V and 2 bases from J, with 12 bases between. Germline lookup yields CDR1 SGHTS and CDR2 YDEGEE. The CDR3 consists of 16 residues. The CDR3 sequence: CASSLEAGLGNQPQHF. CDR3 nucleotides: TGTGCCAGCAGCTTGGAGGCGGGGCTTGGCAATCAGCCCCAGCATTTT.

The J gene is TRBJ2-3, the V gene TRBV5-6, with 14 bases lining up with TRBD2. The CDR3 has 15 amino acids. Germline V gives CDR1 SGHDT, CDR2 YYEEEE. The trim removed 2 bases at V and 10 bases at J, leaving 6 bases unmatched. CDR3 region: CASSFLTSGGEPQYF. CDR3 nucleotide sequence: TGTGCCAGCAGCTTTCTGACTAGCGGGGGGGAACCGCAGTATTTT.

This clone has just a few counts. The genes are TRBV18 and TRBJ1-2, with D perhaps TRBD1 (5 bases). V shed 3 bases and J shed 0 bases, with 8 bases lying between them. CDR3 size: 14 residues. Germline V gives CDR1 KGHSH, CDR2 LQKENI. The CDR3 region is CASSPTVTNYGYTF. The CDR3 DNA sequence: TGTGCCAGCTCACCGACAGTTACTAACTATGGCTACACCTTC.

This chain joins TRBV4-1 and TRBJ1-5; 10 bases are shared with TRBD1. J lost 7 bases, V lost 0 bases, and 9 bases had no gene match. The CDR3 length is 17 residues. Germline V gives CDR1 MGHRA, CDR2 YSYEKL. CDR3 region: CASSQDSRDRGGQPQHF. CDR3 sequence (DNA): TGCGCCAGCAGCCAAGATTCCCGGGACAGGGGAGGGCAGCCCCAGCATTTT.

The chain carries TRBV28 and TRBJ2-2; D might be TRBD2 (6 bases). Germline V CDR1 and CDR2: MDHEN, SYDVKM. Trimming stripped 7 bases from V and 4 bases from J, with 10 bases between. This CDR3 has 13 residues. The DNA for the CDR3 is TGTGCCAGCATACGGGGGTTCACCGGGGAGCTGTTTTTT. Its protein is CASIRGFTGELFF.

The chain uses TRBV2 and TRBJ1-3, with unresolved D. The CDR3 contains 13 residues. V was cut by 6 bases and J by 0 bases, with 6 bases left in between. Germline CDR1 is SNHLY and CDR2 is FYNNEI. The CDR3 sequence is CASRQDSGNTIYF. The DNA of the CDR3 is TGTGCCAGCAGGCAGGACTCTGGAAACACCATATATTTT.

This clone was detected only once. V is TRBV7-2 and J is TRBJ2-7, with 8 bases that match TRBD2. Trimming cost V 5 bases and J 6 bases; bases outside gene matches: 9. Germline CDR1 reads SGHTA; CDR2 reads FQGNSA. There are 14 residues in the CDR3. CDR3 loop: CASSPPSGLIEQYF. In DNA, the CDR3 is TGTGCCAGCAGCCCTCCTAGCGGGTTAATCGAGCAGTACTTC. Based on the CDR3 plus reference TRBV7-2 and TRBJ2-7, the full variable domain is GAGVSQSPSNKVTEKGKDVELRCDPISGHTALYWYRQSLGQGLEFLIYFQGNSAPDKSGLPSDRFSAERTGGSVSTLTIQRTQQEDSAVYLCASSPPSGLIEQYFGPGTRLTVT.

This chain joins TRBV6-2 or TRBV6-3 and TRBJ2-3; the D is unclear. The CDR3 runs 14 residues. CDR1 MNHEY and CDR2 SVGEGT come from the germline V gene. Trimming stripped 3 bases from V and 1 base from J, with 8 bases between. CDR3 residues: CASSYLGGTDTQYF. As DNA, the CDR3 is TGTGCCAGCAGTTATCTAGGCGGCACAGATACGCAGTATTTT.

The J gene is TRBJ2-6, the V gene TRBV5-1; D is possibly TRBD1 (6 bases). The CDR3 runs 18 residues. V was pared by 0 bases and J by 0 bases, with 13 bases between. The germline gives CDR1 SGHRS, CDR2 YFSETQ. CDR3 coding DNA: TGCGCCAGCAGCTTGGCCGGGACACCCAGCTCTGGGGCCAACGTCCTGACTTTC. Protein sequence: CASSLAGTPSSGANVLTF.

The CDR3 region is CASRSGASTDTQYF. CDR3 in DNA: TGTGCCAGCCGTAGCGGGGCTAGCACAGATACGCAGTATTTT. The rearrangement uses TRBV3-1 (or the pseudogene TRBV3-2) and TRBJ2-3; the match to TRBD2 covers 8 bases. V was pared by 8 bases and J by 0 bases, with 4 bases of the junction left unmatched. CDR3 length equals 14 residues. The germline V gene has CDR1 LGHDT and CDR2 YNNKEL (reference sequence).

In this sample, this clone turned up once. The chain links TRBV20-1 to TRBJ2-7, with a tentative D call TRBD2 (5 bases). The CDR3 contains 11 residues. Germline V gives CDR1 DFQATT, CDR2 SNEGSKA (reference sequence). Trimming took 0 bases from V and 5 from J, leaving 5 bases between them. The CDR3 sequence: CSAREGDEQYF. The CDR3 DNA reads as TGCAGTGCTAGAGAGGGAGACGAGCAGTACTTC.

The rearrangement links TRBV7-8 to TRBJ2-7; D possibly corresponds to TRBD2 (5 bases). CDR1 SGHVS and CDR2 FQNEAQ come from the germline V gene. The CDR3 totals 12 residues. Trimming stripped 2 bases from V and 5 bases from J, with 7 bases between. CDR3 region: CASSLIGNEQYF. The DNA for the CDR3 is TGTGCCAGCAGCTTAATCGGGAACGAGCAGTACTTC.

Many counts were recorded for this clone. V and J are TRBV14 and TRBJ2-1, with D perhaps matching TRBD2 (6 bases). Germline assignment: CDR1 SGHDN and CDR2 FVKESK. This CDR3 contains 16 residues. V lost 5 bases to trimming and J lost 0 bases, with 14 bases between them. Written as DNA, the CDR3 is TGTGCCAGCAGCGGACCCGGGGGAGCCTCCTACAATGAGCAGTTCTTC. It translates to CASSGPGGASYNEQFF.

This chain links TRBV27 with TRBJ1-2; 7 bases are shared with TRBD1. Unmatched junction bases numbered 17, after V lost 5 bases and J lost 2 bases. CDR3 size: 18 residues. CDR1 and CDR2 from the germline V gene are MNHEY and SMNVEV (reference sequence). DNA for the CDR3: TGTGCCAGCAGTCACCTGAGACAGGGTCCTTACCCGAACTATGGCTACACCTTC. This translates into CASSHLRQGPYPNYGYTF.

A single count supports this clone. The chain recombines TRBV4-3 with TRBJ2-3; D is unclear. CDR1 is LGHNA and CDR2 is YSLEER in the germline V gene. V was pared by 0 bases and J by 6 bases, with 7 bases between. The CDR3 consists of 13 residues. The CDR3 region has the DNA TGCGCCAGCAGCCAAGACATGCGTGATACGCAGTATTTT. It codes for CASSQDMRDTQYF.

J is TRBJ1-2 and V is TRBV28; the D gene is possibly TRBD1 (5 bases). The V gene's germline CDR1 is MDHEN and CDR2 SYDVKM. The CDR3 contains 13 residues. V was pared by 2 bases and J by 8 bases, with 12 bases between. The CDR3 loop is CASSLGQGRGYTF. The CDR3 DNA follows: TGTGCCAGCAGTTTAGGCCAGGGCAGGGGCTACACCTTC.

The chain carries TRBV27 and TRBJ2-7; maybe TRBD2 (7 bases). Germline V CDR1 and CDR2: MNHEY, SMNVEV (reference sequence). The CDR3 runs to 15 residues. V lost 2 bases and J lost 0, with 11 bases in between. The CDR3 DNA sequence: TGTGCCAGCAGTTTAGGGGGGGCGTCCTCCTACGAGCAGTACTTC. Its translation is CASSLGGASSYEQYF.

This sequence joins TRBV5-1 and TRBJ2-7, with D unresolved. V lost 3 bases and J 0 bases, leaving 10 bases between the germline ends. CDR3 length: 14 amino acids. Germline CDR1 SGHRS, CDR2 YFSETQ. In DNA, the CDR3 is TGCGCCAGCAGCTCCACCGAGCGCTCCTACGAGCAGTACTTC. It encodes CASSSTERSYEQYF.

The chain links TRBV7-2 to TRBJ2-5; D not resolved. The germline CDR1 and CDR2 sequences are SGHTA and FQGNSA. V lost 2 bases, J lost 0 bases, and 7 bases lay in between. The CDR3 has 14 residues. This CDR3 is CASSLSSYQETQYF. In DNA, the CDR3 is TGTGCCAGCAGCTTATCTTCGTACCAAGAGACCCAGTACTTC.

This clone was observed once. DNA for the CDR3: TGTGCCAGCAGCGCCCTCAGCGGACTAGCGGGACGCACAGATACGCAGTATTTT. It encodes CASSALSGLAGRTDTQYF. The rearrangement uses TRBV9 and TRBJ2-3; 12 bases agree with TRBD2. The junction had 9 bases not matched to a gene; V was cut back by 3 bases and J by 1 base. Per the germline V gene, CDR1 is SGDLS and CDR2 is YYNGEE. The CDR3 is 18 residues long.

V and J are TRBV5-8 and TRBJ1-1; 7 nucleotides align to TRBD1. CDR1 is SGHTS and CDR2 is YDEGEE in the germline V gene. V lost 1 base and J lost 2; bases outside the gene matches: 11. The CDR3 length is 17 residues. The CDR3 is CASSLKQGIGVNTEAFF. The CDR3 nucleotides are TGTGCCAGCAGCTTGAAACAGGGGATCGGGGTCAACACTGAAGCTTTCTTT.

The chain recombines TRBV7-2 with TRBJ1-2; a weak D match, TRBD1 (6 bases). V was cut by 5 bases and J by 4 bases, with 20 bases left in between. Per the germline V gene, CDR1 is SGHTA and CDR2 is FQGNSA. The CDR3 has 16 residues. Here the CDR3 reads CASSASAWGQSYGYTF. The CDR3 DNA is TGTGCCAGCAGCGCATCTGCCTGGGGGCAGAGCTATGGCTACACCTTC.

This chain uses TRBV7-9 with TRBJ1-5; D gene uncertain. Germline V gene lookup returns CDR1 SEHNR and CDR2 FQNEAQ (reference sequence). The CDR3 runs to 13 residues. Trimming left V 3 bases short and J 3 bases short, with 6 bases between. CDR3 region: CASSLGINQPQHF. The CDR3 DNA sequence: TGTGCCAGCAGCTTGGGCATCAATCAGCCCCAGCATTTT.